Sequencing of this TCR beta chain was carried out in a study of blood T cell repertoires in COVID-19. Across the whole study: Collection of acute and convalescent COVID-19 samples took place in the United States, Italy and Spain.

Trimming cost V 10 bases and J 7 bases; bases outside gene matches: 10. Germline V lookup: CDR1 MDHEN, CDR2 SYDVKM. This CDR3 is 14 amino acids long. All recovered Cohort 3 donors got two negative PCRs, got clearance, or saw symptom resolution. Measured with immunoSEQ multiplex PCR; TCRdb has only the in-frame clones, and not every one. The repertoire holds around 330,000 clones, with over 75% as singletons. The sequence came from a woman between 35 and 50 years old who had recovered from COVID-19. Sequencing was done on a sample of PBMCs or T cells enriched from blood (not recorded which). The chain joins TRBV28 to TRBJ1-5; 10 nucleotides align to TRBD1. The CDR3, as DNA: TGTGCCACTCGCGGGACAGGGGAAGGCCAGCCCCAGCATTTT. This codes for CATRGTGEGQPQHF.